A single sample gave rise to the 30 T cell receptor beta chains below, sequenced in a study of neurological immune-mediated disorders. A single record per CDR3 protein comes from TCRdb applying MiXCR to the 5' RACE reads. The sample records about 78,000 distinct CDR3 sequences, about 5.5% being singletons. Material for sequencing was PBMCs. Source of these receptors: a woman between 25 and 40 years old with multiple sclerosis.

In its sample, this clonotype was seen many times. This sequence joins TRBV25-1 and TRBJ1-6; a weak D match, TRBD1 (6 bases). Trimming removed 5 bases at V and 5 bases at J, with 13 bases between. CDR3 size: 15 residues. The germline gives CDR1 MGHDK, CDR2 SYGVNS. The CDR3 DNA reads TGTGCCAGCAGTAAAATGGACAGAGATAATTCACCCCTCCACTTT. It translates to CASSKMDRDNSPLHF.

At least ten counts were recorded for this clonotype. V usage is TRBV4-2 and J usage is TRBJ1-5; D remains ambiguous. The CDR3 length is 14 residues. CDR1 and CDR2 from the germline V gene are LGHNA and YNFKEQ. The V and J ends lost 1 base and 6 bases respectively, with 10 bases between them. The CDR3 nucleotides are TGTGCCAGCAGCCAAGGGCCGGGAGGTCAGCCCCAGCATTTT. Translating it yields CASSQGPGGQPQHF.

The V gene is TRBV20-1, the J gene TRBJ2-5, with 9 bases fitting TRBD2. The CDR3 runs to 13 residues. Germline CDR1 is DFQATT and CDR2 is SNEGSKA (reference sequence). J gave up 3 bases and V 5 bases, and 4 bases lay outside the gene matches. The CDR3 is CSASTSGEETQYF. CDR3 nucleotides: TGCAGTGCTTCGACTAGCGGAGAAGAGACCCAGTACTTC.

At least ten counts were recorded for this clonotype. V and J are TRBV4-1 and TRBJ2-5, with unresolved D. The CDR3 consists of 15 residues. The V and J ends lost 4 bases and 4 bases respectively, with 16 bases between them. Germline CDR1 is MGHRA and CDR2 is YSYEKL. CDR3 sequence (DNA): TGCGCCAGCAGCCGGCGGCAGGCCGTGGGAGAGACCCAGTACTTC. Protein sequence: CASSRRQAVGETQYF.

This clonotype was counted at least ten times. The V gene is TRBV10-3, the J gene TRBJ2-3; D unclear. Germline values: CDR1 ENHRY, CDR2 SYGVKD. There are 14 residues in the CDR3. Trimming removed 3 bases from V and 0 bases from J, with 7 bases in between. The CDR3, as DNA: TGTGCCATCAGTGAATTAACCAGCACAGATACGCAGTATTTT. It encodes CAISELTSTDTQYF.

This clonotype was counted ten times or more. The chain couples TRBV5-8 to TRBJ1-5, with D possibly TRBD1 on 6 matching bases. V was trimmed by 4 bases and J by 4 bases, leaving 12 bases between them. From germline, CDR1 is SGHTS and CDR2 YDEGEE. The CDR3 loop spans 14 amino acids. This CDR3 is CASSPGTRNQPQHF. The CDR3 DNA reads TGTGCCAGCAGCCCCGGGACAAGGAATCAGCCCCAGCATTTT.

The chain joins TRBV20-1 to TRBJ2-1; the match to TRBD2 covers 11 bases. V shed 6 bases, J shed 1 base, and the junction held 11 bases outside the gene matches. CDR1 is DFQATT and CDR2 is SNEGSKA in the germline V gene (reference sequence). This CDR3 is built from 17 residues. Written as DNA, the CDR3 is TGCAGTGCCGAGCAGACAGTAGCGGGAGGGTCCTACAATGAGCAGTTCTTC. Translated: CSAEQTVAGGSYNEQFF.

This clonotype was detected many times. This sequence joins TRBV5-1 and TRBJ2-1; possible D gene TRBD2, 5 bases. This CDR3 has 16 amino acids. Germline V gene sequence: CDR1 SGHRS, CDR2 YFSETQ. The V end was cut by 5 bases, the J end by 0 bases, with 15 bases between. In DNA, the CDR3 is TGCGCCAGCAGGATCGGACCGGGGAGCTCCTACAATGAGCAGTTCTTC. Protein: CASRIGPGSSYNEQFF. Full variable domain (missing parts from reference TRBV5-1 and TRBJ2-1): KAGVTQTPRYLIKTRGQQVTLSCSPISGHRSVSWYQQTPGQGLQFLFEYFSETQRNKGNFPGRFSGRQFSNSRSEMNVSTLELGDSALYLCASRIGPGSSYNEQFFGPGTRLTVL.

This clonotype was counted many times. The rearrangement joins TRBV5-1 to TRBJ2-5, with TRBD2 matching 11 bases. The CDR3 totals 14 residues. The V gene's germline CDR1 is SGHRS and CDR2 YFSETQ. The V gene end was trimmed by 7 bases and the J gene end by 4 bases; junction bases not matched to a gene: 6. CDR3: CASRSGGAIETQYF. The CDR3 bases are TGCGCCAGCCGTAGCGGGGGGGCCATAGAGACCCAGTACTTC.

This clonotype was observed at least ten times. The V and J genes are TRBV5-1 and TRBJ2-1; TRBD1 aligns across 10 bases. This CDR3 has 16 amino acids. Germline values: CDR1 SGHRS, CDR2 YFSETQ. V dropped 4 bases and J dropped 8; count of bases not matched to a gene: 12. CDR3 coding DNA: TGCGCCAGCAGCCCGATGGGACAGGGGTGGAAACATGAGCAGTTCTTC. It yields the protein CASSPMGQGWKHEQFF.

This clonotype was found many times. This chain links TRBV5-1 with TRBJ2-5; 10 bases agree with TRBD1. Germline CDR1 reads SGHRS; CDR2 reads YFSETQ. This CDR3 is 15 amino acids long. Trimming removed 4 bases from V and 2 bases from J; junction bases left unmatched: 5. In DNA form, the CDR3 reads TGCGCCAGCAGCATTGGGACAGGGGTTCAAGAGACCCAGTACTTC. It codes for CASSIGTGVQETQYF.

The sample holds a few counts of this clonotype. This chain joins TRBV14 and TRBJ2-2; weak D call: TRBD1 (6 bases). The CDR3 covers 15 residues. Looked up from germline, CDR1 is SGHDN and CDR2 is FVKESK. V dropped 4 bases and J dropped 4 bases, with 13 bases sitting between them. This chain's CDR3 is CASSLARGLTGELFF. Here the CDR3 DNA reads TGTGCCAGCAGCCTAGCCAGGGGCCTCACCGGGGAGCTGTTTTTT.

This clonotype was observed many times. This chain joins TRBV5-5 and TRBJ1-6; D gene uncertain. This CDR3 contains 14 residues. Trimming removed 1 base at V and 10 bases at J, with 12 bases between. Germline lookup yields CDR1 SGHKS and CDR2 YYEKEE (reference sequence). The CDR3 nucleotides read TGTGCCAGCAGCTTGCGTCGCGGGTCCTCACCCCTCCACTTT. Residues: CASSLRRGSSPLHF.

The chain combines TRBV7-8 with TRBJ1-2; TRBD1 matches at 8 bases. The CDR3 is 15 residues long. Trimming at V came to 5 bases and at J to 7 bases, leaving 12 bases not matched to a gene. The germline V gene has CDR1 SGHVS and CDR2 FQNEAQ. This CDR3 is CASSPNRGWHLGYTF. Written as DNA, the CDR3 is TGTGCCAGCAGCCCCAACAGGGGGTGGCATCTTGGCTACACCTTC.

This clonotype appeared many times. The chain recombines TRBV7-2 with TRBJ2-2, with TRBD1 identical over 9 bases. The ends lost 3 bases at V and 5 bases at J; junction bases unmatched: 7. The CDR3 is made up of 16 amino acids. Germline V gives CDR1 SGHTA, CDR2 FQGNSA. For the CDR3, the DNA is TGTGCCAGCAGCTTGGGTGGACAGGGGTCGACCGGGGAGCTGTTTTTT. As protein: CASSLGGQGSTGELFF.

This clonotype was seen many times. The chain carries TRBV20-1 and TRBJ1-5; TRBD1 is a possible D gene (6 bases). The V gene's germline CDR1 is DFQATT and CDR2 SNEGSKA (reference sequence). This CDR3 has 16 amino acids. The germline V and J ends were trimmed by 0 bases and 3 bases, with 15 bases remaining between them. The CDR3 protein is CSARDRGLASNQPQHF. DNA of the CDR3: TGCAGTGCTAGAGATAGGGGGTTGGCTTCCAATCAGCCCCAGCATTTT.

The table lists this clonotype with many counts. The DNA for the CDR3 is TGTGCCAGCAGTACGACAGGGGGGGACGGGGAGACCCAGTACTTC. Translating gives CASSTTGGDGETQYF. The chain links TRBV6-6 to TRBJ2-5, with 9 nucleotides matching TRBD1. The CDR3 runs 15 residues. Germline trimming cut 5 bases from V and 5 bases from J; bases unmatched to any gene: 9. CDR1 is MNHNY, CDR2 SVGAGI, per germline (reference sequence).

The table lists this clonotype with many counts. The chain carries TRBV18 and TRBJ2-3; 10 bases map to TRBD1. The CDR3 is 15 residues long. With V trimmed by 4 bases and J by 6 bases, 7 bases remained unmatched. Looked up from germline, CDR1 is KGHSH and CDR2 is LQKENI. The DNA of the CDR3 is TGTGCCAGCTCACTACGGACAGGGGGAGGCGATACGCAGTATTTT. This sequence encodes CASSLRTGGGDTQYF.

This clonotype was observed at least ten times. The V gene is TRBV6-1, the J gene TRBJ2-2; D is unclear. Germline values: CDR1 MNHNS, CDR2 SASEGT. Trimming took 2 bases from V and 6 from J, leaving 10 bases between them. The CDR3 loop spans 14 amino acids. The CDR3 DNA follows: TGTGCCAGCAGTGAAATTTCGGGTCCCGGGGAGCTGTTTTTT. It yields the protein CASSEISGPGELFF.

This clonotype came up many times. This sequence joins TRBV12-3 or TRBV12-4 and TRBJ2-2; TRBD2 matches at 12 bases. The V segment lost 5 bases and the J segment 5 bases; nucleotides outside the gene matches: 9. This CDR3 region has 17 residues. The CDR3 nucleotides read TGTGCCAGCAGTCCCGGAGGACTAGCGGGACTAACCGGGGAGCTGTTTTTT. Protein: CASSPGGLAGLTGELFF.

This clonotype appeared many times. The genes are TRBV6-5 and TRBJ1-1; 7 bases are shared with TRBD1. With 3 bases clipped from V and 4 bases from J, the junction kept 5 bases outside the gene matches. CDR3 size: 14 residues. Germline lookup yields CDR1 MNHEY and CDR2 SVGAGI. The DNA of the CDR3 is TGTGCCAGCAGTTATGGACAGGTGTTCACTGAAGCTTTCTTT. Its translation is CASSYGQVFTEAFF.

This clonotype has more than one count but fewer than ten. The rearrangement uses TRBV20-1 and TRBJ2-1; 9 bases agree with TRBD2. From germline, CDR1 is DFQATT and CDR2 SNEGSKA (reference sequence). V trimming: 3 bases; J trimming: 9 bases; junction bases outside the gene matches: 18. The CDR3 loop spans 17 amino acids. CDR3 bases: TGCAGTGCTAGTCTCTATCCAGCGGGAGGCAGGGTGGGTGAGCAGTTCTTC. This codes for CSASLYPAGGRVGEQFF.

This clonotype was counted at least ten times. The rearrangement links TRBV25-1 to TRBJ2-7, with D perhaps matching TRBD1 (5 bases). Germline-derived CDR1 and CDR2 are MGHDK and SYGVNS. CDR3 length: 14 residues. Trimming pared 6 bases from V and 0 bases from J, leaving 12 bases between. CDR3 sequence (DNA): TGTGCCAGCAGCCCGATGGACAACTCCTACGAGCAGTACTTC. Translating gives CASSPMDNSYEQYF.

There are many counts of this clonotype. The chain joins TRBV18 to TRBJ2-3; tentatively, D is TRBD2 (5 bases). CDR3 size: 17 residues. The germline V and J ends were trimmed by 1 base and 5 bases, with 19 bases remaining between them. Germline V lookup: CDR1 KGHSH, CDR2 LQKENI. The CDR3 bases are TGTGCCAGCTCACCACAAAAAGCAACAGTGGCGGGAGATACGCAGTATTTT. Amino acids: CASSPQKATVAGDTQYF.

This clonotype was seen at least ten times. The chain carries TRBV27 and TRBJ2-7; D possibly matches TRBD1 or TRBD2 (7 bases each). Trimming took off 0 bases at V and 4 bases at J, with 10 bases between the two ends. Germline CDR1 is MNHEY and CDR2 is SMNVEV (reference sequence). The CDR3 runs to 14 residues. The CDR3, as DNA: TGTGCCAGCAGTTTATCTCAGGGGGGGTACGAGCAGTACTTC. Amino acid sequence: CASSLSQGGYEQYF.

A note on this clonotype: Given a much more abundant clone one base away, this may be a read error. CDR3 sequence (DNA): TGTGCCAGCAGTTTTGGTAGCGGCAATGATCAGTTCTTC. This sequence encodes CASSFGSGNDQFF. The chain employs TRBV27 and TRBJ2-1; D may be TRBD2 (6 bases). The CDR3 consists of 13 residues. Germline CDR1 is MNHEY and CDR2 is SMNVEV (reference sequence).

This clonotype was counted ten times or more. CDR3 loop: CASSAGQGTRQYF. The CDR3 coding sequence is TGTGCCAGCAGTGCTGGACAGGGTACGAGGCAGTACTTC. The chain is built from TRBV25-1 and TRBJ2-7, with 8 bases identical to TRBD1. V shed 4 bases, J shed 9 bases, and the junction held 8 bases outside the gene matches. There are 13 residues in the CDR3. Per the germline V gene, CDR1 is MGHDK and CDR2 is SYGVNS.

This clonotype was detected ten times or more. V usage is TRBV6-6 and J usage is TRBJ2-3; D is perhaps TRBD2 (7 bases). The CDR3 runs 15 residues. The ends were cut back, 6 bases at V and 3 bases at J, with 16 bases in the middle. The germline CDR1 and CDR2 sequences are MNHNY and SVGAGI (reference sequence). The CDR3 spells CASSFGGPRTDTQYF. The CDR3 coding sequence is TGTGCCAGCAGCTTCGGGGGGCCTAGAACAGATACGCAGTATTTT.

This CDR3 is CASSYGAGQETQYF. The CDR3 DNA reads TGTGCCAGCAGTTACGGGGCAGGGCAAGAGACCCAGTACTTC. The chain recombines TRBV6-6 with TRBJ2-5; D might be TRBD1 (5 bases). V dropped 2 bases and J dropped 2 bases, with 9 bases sitting between them. Germline V gene data show CDR1 as MNHNY and CDR2 as SVGAGI (reference sequence). CDR3 length equals 14 residues.

The chain combines TRBV5-1 with TRBJ2-2; D is uncertain. The CDR3 runs to 14 residues. The germline V gene encodes CDR1 SGHRS and CDR2 YFSETQ. V shed 0 bases and J shed 9 bases, with 12 bases lying between them. The CDR3: CASSLDLHLRELFF. The CDR3 nucleotides read TGCGCCAGCAGCTTGGACCTCCATCTGAGGGAGCTGTTTTTT.